A selection of T cell receptor beta chains follows, all from one sample in a study of cytomegalovirus exposure and HLA in healthy donors. Data came from immunoSEQ multiplex PCR; TCRdb stores just in-frame clones and leaves some out. This table holds approximately 170,000 clones, more than 65% found once. The sequenced sample consisted of PBMCs. These receptors originate from a woman between 40 and 50 years old in good health and CMV-seropositive. CDR3s include the opening cysteine and the closing phenylalanine or tryptophan. D genes are given only for firm matches. Where a row states a size, it is once, few, many or the class of an expanded clone; other rows omit it.

len,j_gene,abundance,d_gene,v_gene,CDR3aa,CDR3nt
17,TRBJ1-5,-,TRBD1,TRBV28,CASSLRGDRKRGQPQHF,TGTGCCAGCAGTTTGCGAGGGGACAGAAAGCGAGGTCAGCCCCAGCATTTT
15,TRBJ2-1,-,TRBD2,TRBV28,CASSPLSGRANEQFF,TGTGCCAGCAGTCCCTTGAGCGGGAGGGCTAATGAGCAGTTCTTC
15,TRBJ2-2,-,TRBD2,TRBV27,CASRLAGGRTGELFF,TGTGCCAGCCGATTAGCGGGAGGTCGGACCGGGGAGCTGTTTTTT
16,TRBJ2-1,-,TRBD2,TRBV7-2,CASSSTSGSSYNEQFF,TGTGCCAGCAGCTCAACTAGCGGGAGCTCCTACAATGAGCAGTTCTTC
16,TRBJ1-5,once,TRBD1,TRBV19,CASRPRADRGNQPQHF,TGTGCCAGTAGACCTAGAGCCGACAGGGGGAATCAGCCCCAGCATTTT
16,TRBJ2-7,-,TRBD2,TRBV10-3,CAIRTSGFGGPYEQYF,TGTGCCATCAGGACTAGCGGGTTTGGGGGGCCCTACGAGCAGTACTTC
15,TRBJ2-7,-,TRBD2,TRBV7-2,CASSLRSGGDYEQYF,TGTGCCAGCAGCTTAAGGTCGGGGGGAGACTACGAGCAGTACTTC
15,TRBJ1-1,-,-,TRBV18,CASSPGRARNTEAFF,TGTGCCAGCTCCCCCGGGCGGGCGAGGAACACTGAAGCTTTCTTT
15,TRBJ2-1,-,TRBD1,TRBV7-8,CASSLEGATYNEQFF,TGTGCCAGCAGCTTAGAGGGGGCCACCTACAATGAGCAGTTCTTC
19,TRBJ2-5,-,TRBD2,TRBV4-2,CASSQDLGGRARYQETQYF,TGTGCCAGCAGCCAAGATCTTGGCGGGAGGGCCCGGTACCAAGAGACCCAGTACTTC
14,TRBJ2-3,-,TRBD1,TRBV19,CASSRGQITDTQYF,TGTGCCAGTAGTAGGGGACAGATCACAGATACGCAGTATTTT
19,TRBJ1-4,-,TRBD1,TRBV10-3,CAISSGTGEKGETNEKLFF,TGTGCCATCAGTTCCGGGACAGGGGAAAAAGGAGAGACTAATGAAAAACTGTTTTTT
16,TRBJ2-2,-,TRBD1,TRBV7-9,CASSARGYGDTGELFF,TGTGCCAGCAGCGCCAGGGGGTACGGGGACACCGGGGAGCTGTTTTTT
13,TRBJ2-7,-,TRBD2,TRBV15,CATSRDWGGEQYF,TGTGCCACCAGCAGAGATTGGGGGGGCGAGCAGTACTTC
15,TRBJ1-5,-,-,TRBV4-2,CASSQEGGLDQPQNF,TGTGCCAGCAGCCAAGAAGGCGGACTCGATCAGCCCCAGAATTTT
11,TRBJ2-1,once,-,TRBV20-1,CSASGYNEQFF,TGCAGTGCTAGCGGTTACAATGAGCAGTTCTTC
12,TRBJ1-2,-,TRBD1,TRBV28,CATKEGAYGYTF,TGTGCCACCAAGGAGGGGGCGTATGGCTACACCTTC
16,TRBJ2-7,-,TRBD2,TRBV5-1,CASSLTGTSGMAEQYF,TGCGCCAGCAGCTTGACCGGGACTAGCGGGATGGCCGAGCAGTACTTC
14,TRBJ2-7,few,TRBD2,TRBV2,CASIFGTSSYEQYF,TGTGCCAGCATTTTCGGGACTAGCAGCTACGAGCAGTACTTC
17,TRBJ1-2,-,-,TRBV5-4,CASSLAGVVGGSYGYTF,TGTGCCAGCAGCTTGGCTGGGGTAGTTGGGGGGTCCTATGGCTACACCTTC
16,TRBJ2-1,-,TRBD2,TRBV5-6,CASSPDSGSSYNEQFF,TGTGCCAGCAGCCCCGACAGCGGGAGCTCCTACAATGAGCAGTTCTTC
15,TRBJ1-3,-,-,TRBV6-5,CASSGSGYSGNTIYF,TGTGCCAGCAGTGGTTCAGGGTACTCTGGAAACACCATATATTTT
17,TRBJ2-3,-,TRBD1,TRBV10-3,CAISRAGRGLSTDTQYF,TGTGCCATCAGTCGGGCTGGCAGGGGGTTGAGCACAGATACGCAGTATTTT
13,TRBJ1-1,-,-,TRBV27,CASSLSRGTEAFF,TGTGCCAGCAGTTTATCACGGGGCACTGAAGCTTTCTTT
15,TRBJ1-4,-,-,TRBV6-1,CASSLSQGTNEKLFF,TGTGCCAGCAGCTTATCGCAGGGGACTAATGAAAAACTGTTTTTT
15,TRBJ2-7,few,-,TRBV7-2,CASSQQVGGAGEQYF,TGTGCCAGCAGCCAACAAGTCGGCGGCGCGGGTGAGCAGTACTTC
15,TRBJ2-7,-,-,TRBV14,CASSQNNLVRSEQYF,TGTGCCAGCAGCCAGAATAACCTGGTCCGGTCCGAGCAGTACTTC
15,TRBJ2-5,-,TRBD1,TRBV5-5,CASSSTGVGIETQYF,TGTGCCAGCAGCTCAACAGGGGTAGGAATAGAGACCCAGTACTTC
19,TRBJ2-6,-,TRBD2,TRBV28,CASSPSSGGVDSGANVLTF,TGTGCCAGCAGTCCTAGCAGCGGGGGCGTTGATTCTGGGGCCAACGTCCTGACTTTC
14,TRBJ1-4,few,TRBD1,TRBV6-5,CAIGQGATNEKLFF,TGTGCCATCGGACAGGGGGCCACTAATGAAAAACTGTTTTTT
15,TRBJ2-1,-,TRBD1,TRBV9,CASSAPGQGIYEQFF,TGTGCCAGCAGCGCGCCGGGACAGGGGATTTATGAGCAGTTCTTC
13,TRBJ1-1,once,TRBD1,TRBV9,CASSTQGDTEAFF,TGTGCCAGCAGCACGCAGGGGGACACTGAAGCTTTCTTT
15,TRBJ1-2,-,TRBD1,TRBV7-2,CASSLPAGTVYGYTF,TGTGCCAGCAGCCTCCCCGCCGGGACAGTTTATGGCTACACCTTC
14,TRBJ2-1,once,-,TRBV7-9,CASSSLSSYNEQFF,TGTGCCAGCAGCTCCCTTAGCTCCTACAATGAGCAGTTCTTC
17,TRBJ1-5,-,TRBD1,TRBV4-2,CASSQEPQGAGDQPQHF,TGTGCCAGCAGCCAAGAGCCTCAGGGGGCCGGGGATCAGCCCCAGCATTTT
15,TRBJ2-7,-,-,TRBV5-5,CASSLAVPPSYEQYF,TGTGCCAGCAGCTTGGCGGTTCCCCCGTCCTACGAGCAGTACTTC
17,TRBJ1-2,-,TRBD1,TRBV5-1,CASSLGIRTGTQGGYTF,TGCGCCAGCAGCTTGGGGATCCGGACAGGGACACAGGGTGGCTACACCTTC
18,TRBJ2-7,-,TRBD2,TRBV27,CASAPTSGLAGPGYEQYF,TGTGCCAGCGCACCGACCTCGGGACTAGCGGGCCCTGGCTACGAGCAGTACTTC
15,TRBJ1-1,-,TRBD1,TRBV5-4,CASSTTTGLNTEAFF,TGTGCCAGCAGCACCACGACAGGGTTGAACACTGAAGCTTTCTTT
15,TRBJ1-5,once,-,TRBV5-8,CASSSTGSGNQPQHF,TGTGCCAGCAGCTCGACAGGATCGGGCAATCAGCCCCAGCATTTT
11,TRBJ1-4,-,-,TRBV20-1,CSATYSEKLFF,TGCAGTGCTACCTATTCTGAAAAACTGTTTTTT
14,TRBJ2-7,-,-,TRBV13,CASSNRELSYEQYF,TGTGCCAGCAGCAACAGGGAGTTAAGCTACGAGCAGTACTTC
15,TRBJ2-5,-,TRBD2,TRBV4-1,CASSQVGAGGETQYF,TGCGCCAGCAGCCAAGTGGGTGCCGGGGGGGAGACCCAGTACTTC
16,TRBJ1-6,-,TRBD1,TRBV7-6,CASSLTPDRDNSPLHF,TGTGCCAGCAGCTTAACCCCGGACAGGGACAATTCACCCCTCCACTTT
14,TRBJ1-5,few,TRBD1,TRBV7-2,CASSSTGPNQPQHF,TGTGCCAGCAGCTCGACAGGGCCGAATCAGCCCCAGCATTTT
16,TRBJ2-1,-,TRBD2,TRBV7-2,CASSLQSSGLYNEQFF,TGTGCCAGCAGCCTTCAATCTAGCGGGCTCTACAATGAGCAGTTCTTC
14,TRBJ2-3,-,-,TRBV4-1,CASSKGGDTDTQYF,TGCGCCAGCAGCAAAGGGGGGGACACAGATACGCAGTATTTT
16,TRBJ1-4,-,-,TRBV18,CASSPPSRATNEKLFF,TGTGCCAGCTCACCACCATCGCGTGCAACTAATGAAAAACTGTTTTTT
13,TRBJ2-1,-,-,TRBV7-2,CASSSATVNEQFF,TGTGCCAGCAGCTCCGCGACTGTAAATGAGCAGTTCTTC
14,TRBJ1-3,-,-,TRBV5-4,CASSQGLSGNTIYF,TGTGCCAGCAGCCAGGGCCTCTCTGGAAACACCATATATTTT
13,TRBJ2-7,-,-,TRBV14,CASSLAGAYEQYF,TGTGCCAGCAGCCTGGCAGGGGCCTACGAGCAGTACTTC
17,TRBJ2-3,-,-,TRBV29-1,CSVDRNTRGSSTDTQYF,TGCAGCGTTGACCGGAATACCCGGGGGAGTAGCACAGATACGCAGTATTTT
13,TRBJ2-7,few,-,TRBV7-9,CSSSLDGRYEQYF,TGTTCCAGCAGCTTAGATGGCAGATACGAGCAGTACTTC
15,TRBJ2-5,-,TRBD2,TRBV2,CASSESRTRGETQYF,TGTGCCAGCAGTGAAAGTCGGACTAGAGGAGAGACCCAGTACTTC
14,TRBJ2-3,-,-,TRBV18,CASSSQRGTDTQYF,TGTGCCAGCTCAAGCCAGCGGGGCACAGATACGCAGTATTTT